The text below deals with one T cell receptor (beta chain). These data belong to a study of graft-versus-host responses after intestinal transplantation. TCRdb's copy holds only in-frame clones and misses some; the assay was immunoSEQ multiplex PCR. This sample has 55,000 to 70,000 clones, with around 91% found just once. The sample here was PBMCs, taken approximately four months after intestinal transplantation. The TCR comes from a human patient who received an intestinal transplant, so some T cells may come from the graft donor.

The CDR3 loop reads CASSLVEVGAGGTEAFF. As DNA, the CDR3 is TGCGCCAGCAGCTTGGTCGAGGTCGGGGCCGGCGGGACTGAAGCTTTCTTT. J is TRBJ1-1 and V is TRBV5-1; tentative D call: TRBD1 (5 bases). The V end lost 0 bases, the J end lost 5 bases, and 20 bases lay between the germline ends. Germline V lookup: CDR1 SGHRS, CDR2 YFSETQ. The CDR3 length is 17 residues.